The 30 T cell receptor beta chains below come from one sample, sequenced in a study of OX40 agonist ivuxolimab in advanced cancers. Clones were sequenced by immunoSEQ multiplex PCR, and TCRdb holds only the in-frame ones, with some missing. The sample contains some 42,000 clones, 75% to 90% of which appear only once. Material: CD4+ or CD8+ T cells sorted from blood, obtained in a trial of the OX40 agonist ivuxolimab. Receptors originate from an adult with an advanced solid tumor such as melanoma, head and neck, liver or kidney cancer.

CDR3 bases: TGTGCCAGCAGCGATTCTGAGGTCTACGAGCAGTACTTC. Its translation: CASSDSEVYEQYF. This chain links TRBV7-9 with TRBJ2-7; D is unclear. Trimming stripped 5 bases from V and 3 bases from J, with 11 bases between. The CDR3 loop spans 13 amino acids. Germline values: CDR1 SEHNR, CDR2 FQNEAQ (reference sequence).

The gene calls are TRBV4-3 and TRBJ1-1, with a possible D match to TRBD1 (6 bases). V was trimmed by 0 bases and J by 0 bases, leaving 14 bases between them. This CDR3 spans 17 amino acids. Germline-derived CDR1 and CDR2 are LGHNA and YSLEER. CDR3 loop: CASSQDRQGTMNTEAFF. Written as DNA, the CDR3 is TGCGCCAGCAGCCAAGATAGGCAGGGGACCATGAACACTGAAGCTTTCTTT.

The rearrangement links TRBV6-1 to TRBJ2-5, with TRBD2 identical over 7 bases. CDR1 and CDR2 (germline): MNHNS, SASEGT. This CDR3 is 14 amino acids long. With 9 bases clipped from V and 2 bases from J, the junction kept 9 bases outside the gene matches. CDR3 sequence (DNA): TGTGCCAGTGCGTTGACGGGAGGTCAAGAGACCCAGTACTTC. Translating gives CASALTGGQETQYF.

This CDR3 reads CASSLAGTGELFF. CDR3 DNA: TGTGCCAGCAGCTTGGCGGGCACCGGGGAGCTGTTTTTT. The gene calls are TRBV5-4 and TRBJ2-2; D unresolved. The CDR3 covers 13 residues. Per germline, CDR1 SGHNT and CDR2 YYREEE (reference sequence). Trimming left V 0 bases short and J 4 bases short, with 4 bases between.

Regarding this clone: A read error may account for a junction end that differs from germline. The chain couples TRBV7-7 to TRBJ1-1; D not certain. This CDR3 comprises 13 residues. CDR1 SSHAT and CDR2 FNYEAQ come from the germline V gene (reference sequence). The CDR3 loop reads CASSFQRDTEAFF. The DNA for the CDR3 is TGTGCTAGCAGCTTCCAGCGGGACACTGAAGCTTTCTTT.

The chain is built from TRBV6-1 and TRBJ1-5, with TRBD1 identical over 10 bases. CDR3 length: 15 residues. Germline-derived CDR1 and CDR2 are MNHNS and SASEGT. Trimming took 7 bases from V and 5 from J; bases not matched to a gene: 8. The CDR3: CASIPTGGAYQPQHF. CDR3 coding DNA: TGTGCCAGCATTCCGACAGGGGGCGCGTATCAGCCCCAGCATTTT.

V gene TRBV19 combines with J gene TRBJ1-5, with 7 bases that match TRBD1. The germline gives CDR1 LNHDA, CDR2 SQIVND (reference sequence). CDR3 length equals 16 residues. Unmatched junction bases numbered 7, after V lost 5 bases and J lost 0 bases. The CDR3 is CASSQGGTDSNQPQHF. Written as DNA, the CDR3 is TGTGCCAGTAGTCAGGGGGGGACAGATAGCAATCAGCCCCAGCATTTT.

This chain uses TRBV6-5 with TRBJ2-7, with 10 nucleotides matching TRBD2. The V segment lost 4 bases and the J segment 4 bases; nucleotides outside the gene matches: 4. This CDR3 spans 14 amino acids. Germline V gives CDR1 MNHEY, CDR2 SVGAGI. The CDR3 coding sequence is TGTGCCAGCAGTTGGACTAGCGGACCTTACGAGCAGTACTTC. Protein sequence: CASSWTSGPYEQYF.

The CDR3 reads CASSSSQGGPQYF. The CDR3 coding sequence is TGTGCCAGCAGTTCAAGTCAGGGGGGCCCGCAGTATTTT. The rearrangement uses TRBV28 and TRBJ2-3; D might be TRBD1 (7 bases). The germline V gene encodes CDR1 MDHEN and CDR2 SYDVKM. V dropped 4 bases and J dropped 10 bases, with 15 bases sitting between them. This CDR3 is 13 amino acids long. Combining the CDR3 with reference TRBV28 and TRBJ2-3 gives the whole variable domain DVKVTQSSRYLVKRTGEKVFLECVQDMDHENMFWYRQDPGLGLRLIYFSYDVKMKEKGDIPEGYSVSREKKERFSLILESASTNQTSMYLCASSSSQGGPQYFGPGTRLTVL.

V is TRBV28 and J is TRBJ1-6; possible D gene TRBD1, 6 bases. Per germline, CDR1 MDHEN and CDR2 SYDVKM. There are 14 residues in the CDR3. V was shortened by 8 bases and J by 8 bases, with 16 bases between the two germline ends. CDR3 DNA: TGTGCCAGCGTCGATGGGGGGCATGATTCACCCCTCCACTTT. Translated: CASVDGGHDSPLHF.

This clone was recorded a few times. The chain recombines TRBV5-6 with TRBJ1-2, with D possibly being TRBD1 (5 bases). Germline CDR1 and CDR2: SGHDT and YYEEEE. This CDR3 has 15 residues. Trimming took 0 bases from V and 8 from J, leaving 17 bases between them. This chain's CDR3 is CASSLAGQGGRGYTF. The CDR3 nucleotides are TGTGCCAGCAGCTTGGCCGGGCAGGGAGGCCGCGGCTACACCTTC.

This chain connects TRBV9 to TRBJ1-1; TRBD1 agrees at 10 bases. CDR1 SGDLS and CDR2 YYNGEE come from the germline V gene. The CDR3 extends over 15 amino acids. V was pared by 3 bases and J by 5 bases, with 7 bases of the junction left unmatched. This chain's CDR3 is CASSATGGAKTEAFF. The CDR3 DNA reads TGTGCCAGCAGCGCGACAGGGGGCGCGAAGACTGAAGCTTTCTTT.

The chain links TRBV27 to TRBJ2-1, with 9 bases aligning to TRBD1. CDR1 is MNHEY and CDR2 is SMNVEV in the germline V gene (reference sequence). There are 15 residues in the CDR3. Unmatched junction bases numbered 7, after V lost 5 bases and J lost 5 bases. CDR3 DNA: TGTGCCAGCAGTCCCCAGACAGGGGGGAACAATGAGCAGTTCTTC. It encodes CASSPQTGGNNEQFF.

The CDR3 sequence: CASSFRTSGDYEQYF. As DNA, the CDR3 is TGTGCCAGCAGCTTCCGCACTAGCGGGGACTACGAGCAGTACTTC. V usage is TRBV11-1 and J usage is TRBJ2-7, with TRBD2 identical over 10 bases. Germline V gene data show CDR1 as SGHAT and CDR2 as FQDESV (reference sequence). The CDR3 length is 15 residues. After removal of 3 bases from V and 3 bases from J, the junction contained 5 bases not matched to a gene.

The rearrangement joins TRBV5-1 to TRBJ2-3, with a possible D match to TRBD2 (6 bases). In germline, CDR1 is SGHRS, CDR2 YFSETQ. The CDR3 extends over 16 amino acids. With 7 bases removed from V and 0 bases from J, the gap between germline ends came to 18 bases. CDR3 nucleotide sequence: TGCGCCAGCGGGGGTCTAGCGTCCACTAGCACAGATACGCAGTATTTT. Encoded protein: CASGGLASTSTDTQYF.

V gene TRBV27 combines with J gene TRBJ2-5; possible D gene TRBD2, 5 bases. V was cut by 3 bases and J by 8 bases, with 13 bases left in between. Per germline, CDR1 MNHEY and CDR2 SMNVEV (reference sequence). This CDR3 has 13 residues. CDR3 nucleotides: TGTGCCAGCAGTTTCCAACTAGGTGAAACCCAGTACTTC. Its protein product is CASSFQLGETQYF.

V and J are TRBV4-2 and TRBJ2-1; 10 bases are a match to TRBD2. CDR1 is LGHNA, CDR2 YNFKEQ, per germline. V lost 5 bases and J lost 4; bases outside the gene matches: 5. This CDR3 has 15 amino acids. The CDR3 nucleotides are TGTGCCAGCAGCTCCCCTAGCGGGGGTTACAATGAGCAGTTCTTC. The encoded protein is CASSSPSGGYNEQFF.

As DNA, the CDR3 is TGTGCCTGGAGTGTTGGCGGAACGCAGTATTTT. It translates to CAWSVGGTQYF. V usage is TRBV30 and J usage is TRBJ2-3; no clear D gene. Trimming cost V 0 bases and J 9 bases, with 7 bases left between them. CDR1 and CDR2 from the germline V gene are GTSNPN and SVGIG (reference sequence). CDR3 length: 11 amino acids.

The sample holds one count of this clone. This chain joins TRBV6-5 and TRBJ2-7, with 7 bases aligning to TRBD2. This CDR3 region has 15 residues. The V gene end was trimmed by 0 bases and the J gene end by 0 bases; junction bases not matched to a gene: 2. Germline lookup yields CDR1 MNHEY and CDR2 SVGAGI. CDR3 coding DNA: TGTGCCAGCAGTTACTCCGGCGGGAGCTCCTACGAGCAGTACTTC. It encodes CASSYSGGSSYEQYF.

This clone was picked up a small number of times. The V gene is TRBV4-3, the J gene TRBJ2-2; D is uncertain. From germline, CDR1 is LGHNA and CDR2 YSLEER. This CDR3 is built from 15 residues. The germline V and J ends were trimmed by 7 bases and 4 bases, with 16 bases remaining between them. The CDR3 is CASKTNSLSTGELFF. The CDR3 coding sequence is TGCGCCAGCAAGACAAATTCCCTAAGCACCGGGGAGCTGTTTTTT.

The chain recombines TRBV7-2 with TRBJ2-2; no clear D. CDR1 and CDR2 from the germline V gene are SGHTA and FQGNSA. The CDR3 covers 16 residues. Trimming pared 5 bases from V and 3 bases from J, leaving 16 bases between. In DNA form, the CDR3 reads TGTGCCAGCAGCCCACCGTGGGGTGTCGACACCGGGGAGCTGTTTTTT. Translating gives CASSPPWGVDTGELFF.

This chain links TRBV5-1 with TRBJ2-3, with D maybe TRBD2 (6 bases). The CDR3 is made up of 15 amino acids. Per germline, CDR1 SGHRS and CDR2 YFSETQ. V was shortened by 0 bases and J by 4 bases, with 12 bases between the two germline ends. CDR3 nucleotides: TGCGCCAGCAGCTTGGAGGGAGGTACCCCAGATACGCAGTATTTT. Translated, it gives CASSLEGGTPDTQYF.

The chain carries TRBV2 and TRBJ2-1; the D gene could be TRBD1 or TRBD2 (5 bases each). In germline, CDR1 is SNHLY, CDR2 FYNNEI. V was clipped by 6 bases and J by 8 bases, with 11 bases between them. There are 12 residues in the CDR3. The CDR3 bases are TGTGCCAGCAGGGGGTGGGGGTATGAGCAGTTCTTC. Translation gives CASRGWGYEQFF.

The genes are TRBV9 and TRBJ1-1, with 7 positions matching TRBD1. The CDR3 is 14 amino acids. The germline V gene has CDR1 SGDLS and CDR2 YYNGEE. Unmatched junction bases numbered 4, after V lost 0 bases and J lost 5 bases. In DNA form, the CDR3 reads TGTGCCAGCAGCGTAGGCTACAGGGGAACTGAAGCTTTCTTT. Protein product: CASSVGYRGTEAFF.

The chain carries TRBV29-1 and TRBJ2-7, with 9 bases lining up with TRBD1. This CDR3 contains 13 residues. CDR1 is SQVTM, CDR2 ANQGSEA, per germline. The V gene end was trimmed by 3 bases and the J gene end by 4 bases; junction bases not matched to a gene: 4. CDR3 residues: CSVETGGYYEQYF. DNA for the CDR3: TGCAGCGTTGAGACAGGGGGATATTACGAGCAGTACTTC.

V is TRBV7-2 and J is TRBJ2-1, with D possibly matching TRBD1 (5 bases). CDR3 size: 13 residues. V was pared by 1 base and J by 8 bases, with 9 bases between. Germline V gives CDR1 SGHTA, CDR2 FQGNSA. The CDR3, as DNA: TGTGCCAGCAGCTTAGACAGGTGGGATGAGCAGTTCTTC. Its translation is CASSLDRWDEQFF.

The rearrangement links TRBV7-8 to TRBJ1-2; 7 bases fit TRBD1. V trimming: 1 base; J trimming: 8 bases; junction bases outside the gene matches: 10. CDR3 size: 15 residues. CDR1 and CDR2 from the germline V gene are SGHVS and FQNEAQ. CDR3 sequence (DNA): TGTGCCAGCAGCTTAGACAGGGGCTTCAACGTGGGCTACACCTTC. Translation: CASSLDRGFNVGYTF.

This clone has a handful of counts. The rearrangement uses TRBV19 and TRBJ2-7, with 11 bases identical to TRBD1. The CDR3 runs to 14 residues. Germline CDR1 LNHDA, CDR2 SQIVND (reference sequence). Losses at the gene ends were 3 bases for V and 5 bases for J; bases not matched to a gene: 3. This chain's CDR3 is CASSIRDRGDEQYF. CDR3 coding DNA: TGTGCCAGTAGTATCCGGGACAGGGGGGACGAGCAGTACTTC.

The genes are TRBV15 and TRBJ1-2, with D perhaps TRBD1 (5 bases). V shed 0 bases and J shed 6 bases, with 14 bases lying between them. There are 15 residues in the CDR3. Germline V gene data show CDR1 as LNHNV and CDR2 as YYDKDF (reference sequence). CDR3 region: CATSRDGILGDGYTF. The CDR3 nucleotides read TGTGCCACCAGCAGAGACGGAATCCTAGGGGATGGCTACACCTTC. The full variable domain, in which reference TRBV15 and TRBJ1-2 provide the parts outside the CDR3, is DAMVIQNPRYQVTQFGKPVTLSCSQTLNHNVMYWYQQKSSQAPKLLFHYYDKDFNNEADTPDNFQSRRPNTSFCFLDIRSPGLGDTAMYLCATSRDGILGDGYTFGSGTRLTVV.

In its sample, this clone was seen once. V and J are TRBV28 and TRBJ1-2, with TRBD1 matching over 9 bases. V gave up 2 bases and J gave up 6 bases; unmatched junction bases: 13. The germline CDR1 and CDR2 sequences are MDHEN and SYDVKM. The CDR3 consists of 17 residues. CDR3 sequence: CASSLSGRGQGTDGYTF. As DNA, the CDR3 is TGTGCCAGCAGTTTAAGTGGTAGGGGACAGGGAACGGATGGCTACACCTTC.